These 30 T cell receptor beta chains were all obtained from the same sample, sequenced in a study of radiotherapy plus CTLA-4 blockade in lung cancer (dated by TCRdb to 2016 to 2018). Library preparation was by the immunoSEQ multiplex PCR assay. Held by TCRdb, this immuneACCESS table contains in-frame sequences only and omits some clones. Under half of the omission traces to an unresolved V gene where checked; the cause of the rest is unknown. This sample holds fewer than 100,000 clones; less than 90% were observed only once. 0.82% of the sample goes to the ten largest clones. The sequenced sample was peripheral blood, obtained from a patient treated with radiotherapy plus ipilimumab. The receptors were sampled from a human donor with non-small cell lung cancer who had stable disease on radiotherapy plus ipilimumab.

Note on this clone: The junction differs from germline at one of its ends, possibly a read error. This rearrangement joins TRBV5-6 to TRBJ1-5, with TRBD1 matching over 10 bases. Germline V gene data show CDR1 as SGHDT and CDR2 as YYEEEE. The CDR3 sequence is 18 residues long. DNA of the CDR3: TGTGCCAGCAACTTGACAGGGGGCTATGAAGATAGCAATCAGCCCCAGCATTTT. Its translation is CASNLTGGYEDSNQPQHF.

The chain employs TRBV28 and TRBJ2-7; tentative D call: TRBD2 (7 bases). With 3 bases removed from V and 2 bases from J, the gap between germline ends came to 17 bases. The CDR3 runs 16 residues. Germline V gives CDR1 MDHEN, CDR2 SYDVKM. The CDR3 region has the DNA TGTGCCAGCAGTTTTCGGGGGGCAGGGAACCCCTACGAGCAGTACTTC. It specifies CASSFRGAGNPYEQYF.

The CDR3 DNA follows: TGTGCCAGCAGTGCCCCTGGTCGGGGGTCCAACACTGAAGCTTTCTTT. Translating gives CASSAPGRGSNTEAFF. The V call is TRBV27, the J call TRBJ1-1, with D perhaps TRBD1 (5 bases). The CDR3 consists of 16 residues. Trimming took 5 bases from V and 2 from J, leaving 18 bases between them. Germline CDR1 is MNHEY and CDR2 is SMNVEV (reference sequence).

This clone was observed once. The rearrangement links TRBV9 to TRBJ2-3; possibly TRBD1 or TRBD2 for D (5 bases each). This CDR3 contains 15 residues. V lost 1 base to trimming and J lost 5 bases, with 14 bases between them. Per germline, CDR1 SGDLS and CDR2 YYNGEE. CDR3 DNA sequence: TGTGCCAGCAGCGTAATGGGACGGGCTCTAGATACGCAGTATTTT. This encodes CASSVMGRALDTQYF.

The gene calls are TRBV19 and TRBJ1-3, with 8 bases aligning to TRBD1. Germline V lookup: CDR1 LNHDA, CDR2 SQIVND (reference sequence). Germline trimming cut 5 bases from V and 5 bases from J; bases unmatched to any gene: 2. The CDR3 spans 13 residues. The CDR3 DNA sequence: TGTGCCAGTAGTGACAGGGGAAGAAACACCATATATTTT. Amino acids: CASSDRGRNTIYF.

The rearrangement uses TRBV7-9 and TRBJ1-6; 7 bases line up with TRBD1. There are 16 residues in the CDR3. Germline CDR1 reads SEHNR; CDR2 reads FQNEAQ (reference sequence). Losses at the gene ends were 3 bases for V and 9 bases for J; bases not matched to a gene: 11. CDR3 nucleotides: TGTGCCAGCAGCTTCCGGACAGGTGGTTCGAGTTCACCCCTCCACTTT. This gives the protein CASSFRTGGSSSPLHF.

The chain employs TRBV9 and TRBJ1-2; D perhaps matches TRBD1 (5 bases). CDR1 and CDR2 from the germline V gene are SGDLS and YYNGEE. Trimming removed 3 bases at V and 4 bases at J, with 7 bases between. CDR3 length: 12 amino acids. CDR3 protein: CASSEDSYGYTF. DNA for the CDR3: TGTGCCAGCAGCGAAGACAGCTATGGCTACACCTTC.

This chain uses TRBV28 with TRBJ2-1; 7 positions agree with TRBD1. The J segment lost 3 bases and the V segment lost 6 bases, leaving 14 bases of the junction unmatched. The CDR3 length is 17 residues. The V gene's germline CDR1 is MDHEN and CDR2 SYDVKM. DNA for the CDR3: TGTGCCAGCAGGGGGTCACCGGGACAGATTAACTACAATGAGCAGTTCTTC. It specifies CASRGSPGQINYNEQFF.

The chain joins TRBV11-2 to TRBJ1-1, with D perhaps matching TRBD1 (6 bases). CDR1 and CDR2 from the germline V gene are SGHAT and FQNNGV. V was pared by 5 bases and J by 0 bases, with 13 bases between. The CDR3 runs to 15 residues. The CDR3 reads CASSLRTAMNTEAFF. The CDR3 bases are TGTGCCAGCAGCCTGAGGACAGCCATGAACACTGAAGCTTTCTTT.

This chain uses TRBV5-1 with TRBJ2-7, with D tentatively TRBD2 (6 bases). Trimming shortened V by 4 bases and J by 3 bases, and 17 bases separated the two germline ends. The CDR3 is 15 amino acids. Germline lookup yields CDR1 SGHRS and CDR2 YFSETQ. As DNA, the CDR3 is TGCGCCAGCAGCCGGGGGACTCGGGGGTTCTACGAGCAGTACTTC. This gives the protein CASSRGTRGFYEQYF.

This clone was seen more than once but under ten times. The V gene is TRBV7-9, the J gene TRBJ2-1; TRBD1 matches at 7 bases. The J segment lost 1 base and the V segment lost 4 bases, leaving 1 base of the junction unmatched. CDR1 and CDR2 (germline): SEHNR, FQNEAQ (reference sequence). CDR3 length: 14 amino acids. Here the CDR3 reads CASSSGQSYNEQFF. The CDR3 coding sequence is TGTGCCAGCAGCTCGGGACAGTCCTACAATGAGCAGTTCTTC.

J is TRBJ2-5 and V is TRBV18, with D perhaps matching TRBD1 (5 bases). The V end lost 5 bases, the J end lost 3 bases, and 22 bases lay between the germline ends. The V gene's germline CDR1 is KGHSH and CDR2 LQKENI. The CDR3 runs to 17 residues. CDR3 sequence: CASSLLLKQALEETQYF. DNA for the CDR3: TGTGCCAGCTCATTACTTTTAAAACAGGCGTTGGAAGAGACCCAGTACTTC.

The chain links TRBV27 to TRBJ2-7, with TRBD1 identical over 12 bases. J gave up 6 bases and V 6 bases, and 9 bases lay outside the gene matches. Germline V gives CDR1 MNHEY, CDR2 SMNVEV (reference sequence). The CDR3 has 15 residues. The CDR3 coding sequence is TGTGCCAGCAGCCTAACCCGGGACAGGGGGCGCGAGCAGTACTTC. Amino acids: CASSLTRDRGREQYF.

The chain joins TRBV9 to TRBJ2-1; 11 bases align to TRBD2. The CDR3 runs to 19 residues. In germline, CDR1 is SGDLS, CDR2 YYNGEE. Unmatched junction bases numbered 11, after V lost 3 bases and J lost 0 bases. CDR3 sequence (DNA): TGTGCCAGCAGCGGTTCCGGGACTAGCGGACTACACTCCTACAATGAGCAGTTCTTC. The encoded protein is CASSGSGTSGLHSYNEQFF.

The V and J genes are TRBV28 and TRBJ2-6; 7 nucleotides align to TRBD1. Germline V gene lookup returns CDR1 MDHEN and CDR2 SYDVKM. CDR3 length: 14 residues. V trimming: 6 bases; J trimming: 2 bases; junction bases outside the gene matches: 1. CDR3 amino acids: CASRGTAGANVLTF. CDR3 DNA: TGTGCCAGCAGGGGGACAGCTGGGGCCAACGTCCTGACTTTC.

The J gene is TRBJ1-6, the V gene TRBV27, with 8 bases aligning to TRBD1. Germline V gives CDR1 MNHEY, CDR2 SMNVEV (reference sequence). V lost 5 bases, J lost 6 bases, and 3 bases stayed unmatched. The CDR3 is 14 amino acids. The CDR3 region is CASSKQGVNSPLHF. As DNA, the CDR3 is TGTGCCAGCAGTAAACAGGGGGTTAATTCACCCCTCCACTTT.

This clone was counted a single time. The chain uses TRBV13 and TRBJ2-3; no clear D. The CDR3 covers 15 residues. Looked up from germline, CDR1 is PRHDT and CDR2 is FYEKMQ (reference sequence). The V and J ends lost 0 bases and 0 bases respectively, with 7 bases between them. CDR3 DNA: TGTGCCAGCAGCTTAGGCCCACAGAGCACAGATACGCAGTATTTT. It yields the protein CASSLGPQSTDTQYF.

This clone occurred a few times. The J gene is TRBJ2-3, the V gene TRBV5-1; a weak D match, TRBD2 (7 bases). Germline CDR1 reads SGHRS; CDR2 reads YFSETQ. Trimming took 0 bases from V and 5 from J, leaving 13 bases between them. This CDR3 comprises 15 residues. The CDR3, as DNA: TGCGCCAGCAGCTTGGCGGGGGGCCTTGGAGATACGCAGTATTTT. This encodes CASSLAGGLGDTQYF.

The rearrangement uses TRBV6-1 and TRBJ2-7; D is ambiguous. Germline V gene data show CDR1 as MNHNS and CDR2 as SASEGT. The CDR3 length is 11 residues. Trimming took 6 bases from V and 5 from J, leaving 8 bases between them. The DNA of the CDR3 is TGTGCCAGCAGCCCAGTAAACGAGCAGTACTTC. It is translated as CASSPVNEQYF.

The genes are TRBV19 and TRBJ1-5; D perhaps matches TRBD1 (6 bases). Germline CDR1 LNHDA, CDR2 SQIVND (reference sequence). V lost 4 bases to trimming and J lost 1 base, with 14 bases between them. This CDR3 comprises 16 residues. The CDR3 loop is CASSTTGGRSNQPQHF. The CDR3 coding sequence is TGTGCCAGTAGTACTACCGGGGGCAGGAGCAATCAGCCCCAGCATTTT.

V and J are TRBV19 and TRBJ1-1; D unresolved. V lost 3 bases, J lost 1 base, and 12 bases lay in between. The germline CDR1 and CDR2 sequences are LNHDA and SQIVND (reference sequence). The CDR3 length is 15 residues. CDR3: CASSIPPAGNTEAFF. The CDR3, as DNA: TGTGCCAGTAGTATCCCGCCGGCGGGGAACACTGAAGCTTTCTTT.

CDR3 region: CASSLGVANTGELFF. The CDR3 nucleotides read TGCGCCAGCAGCTTGGGAGTCGCGAACACCGGGGAGCTGTTTTTT. The rearrangement joins TRBV5-1 to TRBJ2-2; D is ambiguous. V was pared by 0 bases and J by 0 bases, with 6 bases between. The CDR3 consists of 15 residues. Germline loops: CDR1 SGHRS, CDR2 YFSETQ.

The J gene is TRBJ1-1, the V gene TRBV20-1; TRBD1 is a possible D gene (5 bases). Germline V gene sequence: CDR1 DFQATT, CDR2 SNEGSKA (reference sequence). The CDR3 extends over 10 amino acids. The CDR3 reads CSRGPTEAFF. The CDR3 DNA sequence: TGCAGCCGGGGACCCACTGAAGCTTTCTTT.

CDR3 sequence: CASSHAGPQGFPTVKNIQYF. The CDR3 DNA follows: TGTGCCAGCAGCCATGCGGGACCCCAGGGCTTCCCGACGGTCAAAAACATTCAGTACTTC. V and J are TRBV14 and TRBJ2-4; a possible D gene is TRBD2 (6 bases). Trimming left V 3 bases short and J 3 bases short, with 27 bases between. Germline loops: CDR1 SGHDN, CDR2 FVKESK. The CDR3 is 20 amino acids.

This chain joins TRBV7-8 and TRBJ2-3; TRBD2 aligns across 7 bases. The CDR3 contains 15 residues. The V gene's germline CDR1 is SGHVS and CDR2 FQNEAQ. With 5 bases clipped from V and 2 bases from J, the junction kept 7 bases outside the gene matches. CDR3 amino acids: CASSLRDYPTDTQYF. The CDR3 DNA follows: TGTGCCAGCAGCCTACGGGACTATCCCACAGATACGCAGTATTTT.

The chain joins TRBV29-1 to TRBJ2-1; 8 bases fit TRBD1. V lost 1 base and J lost 2; bases outside the gene matches: 1. Germline lookup yields CDR1 SQVTM and CDR2 ANQGSEA. This CDR3 contains 14 residues. For the CDR3, the DNA is TGCAGCGTTGAAGTGACAGGGGCCTACAATGAGCAGTTCTTC. It yields the protein CSVEVTGAYNEQFF.

The chain has TRBV4-1 and TRBJ2-1; D remains unclear. V shed 1 base and J shed 8 bases, with 15 bases lying between them. CDR3 length: 15 residues. CDR1 is MGHRA and CDR2 is YSYEKL in the germline V gene. The CDR3 is CASSQVWRLLDEQFF. As DNA, the CDR3 is TGCGCCAGCAGCCAAGTGTGGCGCCTCCTCGATGAGCAGTTCTTC.

This clone turned up a few times. Distinct nucleotide sequences in the sample also encode this CDR3. This chain joins TRBV6-5 and TRBJ1-6; TRBD1 is a possible D gene (6 bases). Per germline, CDR1 MNHEY and CDR2 SVGAGI. Between the trimmed V and J ends, which lost 6 bases and 9 bases, there was a span of 12 bases. CDR3 length: 13 residues. The CDR3 nucleotides read TGTGCCAGCAGCCAACAGGGTAGTTCACCCCTCCACTTT. Protein sequence: CASSQQGSSPLHF.

The chain is built from TRBV4-2 and TRBJ1-5, with D tentatively TRBD1 (5 bases). Germline-derived CDR1 and CDR2 are LGHNA and YNFKEQ. V lost 4 bases, J lost 5 bases, and 9 bases lay in between. The CDR3 consists of 13 residues. The CDR3 is CASSRGRDQPQHF. CDR3 coding DNA: TGTGCCAGCAGCCGGGGCAGAGATCAGCCCCAGCATTTT.

The chain employs TRBV21-1 and TRBJ1-1. TRBV21-1 is marked as a pseudogene. The CDR3 extends over 15 amino acids. CDR3 amino acids: CASSKEGTADAEAFF. CDR3 bases: TGTGCCAGCAGCAAAGAAGGGACCGCGGACGCTGAAGCTTTCTTT.